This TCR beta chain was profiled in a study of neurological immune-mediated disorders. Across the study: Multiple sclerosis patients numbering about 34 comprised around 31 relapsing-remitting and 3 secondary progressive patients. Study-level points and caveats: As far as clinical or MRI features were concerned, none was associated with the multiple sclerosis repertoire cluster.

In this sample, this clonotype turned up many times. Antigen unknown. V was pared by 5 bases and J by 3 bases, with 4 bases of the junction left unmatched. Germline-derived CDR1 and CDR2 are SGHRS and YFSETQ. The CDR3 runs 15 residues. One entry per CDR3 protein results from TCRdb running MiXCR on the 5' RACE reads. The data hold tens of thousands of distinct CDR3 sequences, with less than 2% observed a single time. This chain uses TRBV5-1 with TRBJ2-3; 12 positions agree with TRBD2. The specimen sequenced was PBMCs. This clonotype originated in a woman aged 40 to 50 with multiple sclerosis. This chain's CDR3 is CASRRTSGNTDTQYF. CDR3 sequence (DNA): TGCGCCAGCAGACGGACTAGCGGGAATACAGATACGCAGTATTTT.